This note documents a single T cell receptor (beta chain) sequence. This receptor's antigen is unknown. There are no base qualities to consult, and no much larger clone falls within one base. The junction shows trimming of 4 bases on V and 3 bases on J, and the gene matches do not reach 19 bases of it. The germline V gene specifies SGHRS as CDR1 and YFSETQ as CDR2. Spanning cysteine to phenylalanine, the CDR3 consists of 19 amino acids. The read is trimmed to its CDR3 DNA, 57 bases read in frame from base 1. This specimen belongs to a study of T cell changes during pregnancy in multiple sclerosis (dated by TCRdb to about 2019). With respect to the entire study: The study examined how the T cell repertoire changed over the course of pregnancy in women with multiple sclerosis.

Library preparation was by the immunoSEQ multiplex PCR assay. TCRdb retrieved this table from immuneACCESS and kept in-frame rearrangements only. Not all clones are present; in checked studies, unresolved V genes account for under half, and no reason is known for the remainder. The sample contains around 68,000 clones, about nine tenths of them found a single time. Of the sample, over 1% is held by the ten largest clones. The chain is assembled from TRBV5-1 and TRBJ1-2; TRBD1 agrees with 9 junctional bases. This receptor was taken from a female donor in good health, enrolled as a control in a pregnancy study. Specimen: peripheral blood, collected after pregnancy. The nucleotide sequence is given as TGCGCCAGCAGCCCTACCTTACAACTATACAGGGGGCGCGACTATGGCTACACCTTC. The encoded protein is CASSPTLQLYRGRDYGYTF.